This T cell receptor beta chain was profiled in a study of response to subunit inactivated influenza vaccine. Study-wide points: It was the authors' suggestion that each seasonal influenza vaccination recruits few new T cells.

This clonotype was found many times. What it binds is unknown. TCRdb reanalysed the RT-PCR reads using MiXCR and keeps one entry per CDR3 protein. The sample holds more than 450,000 distinct CDR3 sequences, less than 10% seen once. V lost 3 bases and J 8 bases, leaving 11 bases between the germline ends. This CDR3 contains 12 residues. CDR1 is WNHNN, CDR2 SYGVQD, per germline (reference sequence). The V call is TRBV10-1, the J call TRBJ2-7; no definite D call. This sequence originates from a man aged 45 to 70 who received an inactivated influenza vaccine. The material was PBMCs from blood, obtained about 24 months after vaccination. The CDR3 region is CASSDLTEKQYF. CDR3 in DNA: TGCGCCAGCAGTGATCTTACAGAGAAGCAGTACTTC.